This passage covers 15 T cell receptor beta chains from one sample sequenced in a study of tumor-infiltrating lymphocytes in oesophageal squamous cell carcinoma. Each CDR3 protein is one row after TCRdb ran MiXCR on the PCR reads. The data contain about 24,000 distinct CDR3 sequences, more than 30% of them singletons. What was sequenced was esophageal tumor tissue. The receptors derive from a male donor with esophageal squamous cell carcinoma.

The chain uses TRBV7-8 and TRBJ2-7; 10 bases align to TRBD2. The CDR3 has 16 residues. CDR1 is SGHVS, CDR2 FQNEAQ, per germline. The J segment lost 5 bases and the V segment lost 4 bases, leaving 11 bases of the junction unmatched. The CDR3 DNA is TGTGCCAGCAGCTCTGCCCTGGGTAGCGGGGGGAACGAGCAGTACTTC. Protein product: CASSSALGSGGNEQYF.

The chain is built from TRBV7-4 and TRBJ2-3, with D possibly matching TRBD2 (6 bases). V was shortened by 3 bases and J by 4 bases, with 11 bases between the two germline ends. This CDR3 is 14 amino acids long. Germline V lookup: CDR1 SGHVT, CDR2 SQSDAQ. The CDR3 loop is CASSFDWEADTQYF. CDR3 nucleotide sequence: TGTGCCAGCAGCTTTGATTGGGAGGCAGATACGCAGTATTTT.

Within the sample, this clonotype is medium-sized. V is TRBV6-6 and J is TRBJ2-6; D is perhaps TRBD1 or TRBD2 (6 bases each). The CDR3 has 19 residues. The V and J ends lost 2 bases and 4 bases respectively, with 21 bases between them. Germline V CDR1 and CDR2: MNHNY, SVGAGI (reference sequence). The CDR3 reads CASSYRGAGGGGGANVLTF. The CDR3 DNA reads as TGTGCCAGCAGTTACAGGGGCGCAGGAGGGGGAGGAGGGGCCAACGTCCTGACTTTC.

The chain couples TRBV24-1 to TRBJ2-7, with D unclear. The DNA matches TRBJ2-5 better at its end, which makes the J call doubtful. CDR3 length equals 13 residues. Germline lookup yields CDR1 KGHDR and CDR2 SFDVKD. Here the CDR3 reads CATSYGPRETQYF. The CDR3 DNA follows: TGTGCCACCAGTTATGGGCCCAGGGAGACCCAGTACTTC.

This clonotype was seen many times. The J gene is TRBJ2-1, the V gene TRBV6-1, with a tentative D call TRBD2 (6 bases). Judging by the DNA end, TRBJ2-7 fits better; the J call may be wrong. The CDR3 is 14 residues long. Germline V gene sequence: CDR1 MNHNS, CDR2 SASEGT. For the CDR3, the DNA is TGTGCCAGCAGCGGGAGCGGCTCCTACAATGAGCAGTACTTC. Translating gives CASSGSGSYNEQYF.

To note about this clonotype: As the CDR3 is not closed by the conserved phenylalanine or tryptophan, this likely results from a read error. No DNA is shown, since the ends of the CDR3 on it are uncertain; the CDR3 is the one TCRdb lists. The chain links TRBV7-6 to TRBJ2-7; the D segment call TRBD1 is taken from the table without a DNA check. The CDR3 adds up to 15 amino acids, both ends counted. Looked up from germline, CDR1 is SGHVS and CDR2 is FNYEAQ. The CDR3 here is CASSLAGGGDYTFGS.

The chain combines TRBV6-1 with TRBJ2-3, with 8 bases aligning to TRBD2. The J call is uncertain, as TRBJ2-1 better fits the DNA end. The CDR3 is 13 amino acids. Germline CDR1 reads MNHNS; CDR2 reads SASEGT. The CDR3: CASSVGLANEQFF. As DNA, the CDR3 is TGTGCCAGCAGTGTTGGACTAGCCAATGAGCAGTTCTTC.

This clonotype was seen once. The chain couples TRBV12-3 or TRBV12-4 to TRBJ1-1; D may correspond to TRBD1 or TRBD2 (5 bases each). The J call may be in error: the DNA end matches TRBJ2-5 better. The CDR3 runs to 13 residues. The CDR3 coding sequence is TGTGCCAGCAGTTTCCGGGACGTCGAGACCCAGTACTTC. It yields the protein CASSFRDVETQYF.

This clonotype came up many times. The rearrangement uses TRBV2 and TRBJ2-1; perhaps TRBD2 as D (6 bases). This CDR3 has 15 residues. Trimming stripped 2 bases from V and 7 bases from J, with 15 bases between. Germline CDR1 reads SNHLY; CDR2 reads FYNNEI. The CDR3 here is CASSETGGRVNEQFF. In DNA form, the CDR3 reads TGTGCCAGCAGTGAAACAGGAGGGCGGGTTAATGAGCAGTTCTTC.

This clonotype was counted between two and nine times. The chain combines TRBV12-3 or TRBV12-4 with TRBJ2-1, with D tentatively TRBD2 (5 bases). V shed 5 bases and J shed 0 bases, with 17 bases lying between them. The CDR3 is 17 residues long. CDR3 DNA: TGTGCCAGCAGTCAACCCCAGGAAGGGAGCTCCTACAATGAGCAGTTCTTC. Protein product: CASSQPQEGSSYNEQFF.

Many counts were recorded for this clonotype. One junction end does not reproduce the germline sequence, and a read error may be involved. V gene TRBV28 combines with J gene TRBJ1-6; 9 bases match TRBD1. Germline V gene data show CDR1 as MDHEN and CDR2 as SYDVKM. CDR3 size: 15 residues. In DNA form, the CDR3 reads TGTGCCAGCAGTATCCGGACAGGGGTATACTCACCCCTCCACTTC. This gives the protein CASSIRTGVYSPLHF.

In regard to this clonotype: The germline gene is not matched at one end of the junction; a read error may be the cause. The chain joins TRBV6-6 to TRBJ1-2, with D maybe TRBD1 (5 bases). This CDR3 has 13 amino acids. Germline V gene sequence: CDR1 MNHNY, CDR2 SVGAGI (reference sequence). The CDR3 bases are TGTGCCAGCAGTTACTCGTTGGGGCGCGGCTACACCTTT. Translation gives CASSYSLGRGYTF.

V and J are TRBV7-2 and TRBJ2-3; TRBD2 matches at 8 bases. The trim removed 3 bases at V and 15 bases at J, leaving 14 bases unmatched. Germline values: CDR1 SGHTA, CDR2 FQGNSA. This CDR3 contains 14 residues. CDR3 protein: CASSFSGDFPGGYF. The CDR3 DNA is TGTGCCAGCAGCTTTAGCGGGGATTTCCCCGGGGGATATTTT.

The rearrangement joins TRBV19 to TRBJ1-1; D uncertain. Trimming removed 6 bases at V and 0 bases at J, with 8 bases between. The CDR3 extends over 13 amino acids. CDR1 LNHDA and CDR2 SQIVND come from the germline V gene (reference sequence). This chain's CDR3 is CASSEILNTEAFF. The CDR3 DNA is TGTGCCAGTAGCGAAATTCTGAACACTGAAGCTTTCTTT. Full variable domain (outside the CDR3, taken from reference TRBV19 and TRBJ1-1): DGGITQSPKYLFRKEGQNVTLSCEQNLNHDAMYWYRQDPGQGLRLIYYSQIVNDFQKGDIAEGYSVSREKKESFPLTVTSAQKNPTAFYLCASSEILNTEAFFGQGTRLTVV.

About this clonotype itself: The junction shows a germline mismatch at one end, possibly a read error. CDR3 in amino acids: CASGTLKAYNSPLHF. In DNA form, the CDR3 reads TGTGCCAGTGGGACTCTTAAGGCCTATAATTCACCCCTCCACTTC. This chain uses TRBV28 with TRBJ1-6, with D possibly being TRBD1 (5 bases). The CDR3 totals 15 residues. In germline, CDR1 is MDHEN, CDR2 SYDVKM.